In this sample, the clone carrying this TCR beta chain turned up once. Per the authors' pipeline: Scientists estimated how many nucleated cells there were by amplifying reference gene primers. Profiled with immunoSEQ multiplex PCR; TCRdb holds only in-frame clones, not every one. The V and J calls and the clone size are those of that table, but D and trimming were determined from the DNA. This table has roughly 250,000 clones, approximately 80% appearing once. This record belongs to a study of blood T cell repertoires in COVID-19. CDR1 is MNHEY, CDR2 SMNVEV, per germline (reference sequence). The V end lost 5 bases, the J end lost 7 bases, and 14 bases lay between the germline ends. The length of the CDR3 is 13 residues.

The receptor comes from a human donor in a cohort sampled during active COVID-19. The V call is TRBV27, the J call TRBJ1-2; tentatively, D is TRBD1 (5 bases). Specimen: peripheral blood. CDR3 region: CASSGVGGSGYTF. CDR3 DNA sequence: TGTGCCAGCAGTGGGGTGGGGGGTAGTGGCTACACCTTC.